This T cell receptor (beta chain) was recorded in a study of cytomegalovirus exposure and HLA in healthy donors. Study summary: Samples from HLA-typed donors yielded about 80 million unique TCRs in an early data release. Among 398 genotyped donors, about 83% fell in the Caucasian-associated ancestry cluster. Study results and caveats: Some public TCRs appeared in many individuals, while most sequences were rare. Later analysis identified several of the most significant clusters that appeared linked to common viral pathogens.

Amplification used 60 Vbeta primers and 13 Jbeta primers. The data were produced by immunoSEQ multiplex PCR, yet TCRdb's version contains in-frame clones alone and is incomplete. The sample carries about 120,000 clones, 9.5% recorded once. The germline V gene has CDR1 SGHTA and CDR2 FQGTGA. V was clipped by 4 bases and J by 8 bases, with 11 bases between them. The CDR3 length is 13 residues. Notes on this clone: The antigen remains unidentified.

Sequenced: PBMCs. This sequence was found in a man aged 25-40 years in good health and CMV-seronegative. The chain employs TRBV7-3 and TRBJ1-4, with D perhaps TRBD1 (5 bases). In DNA form, the CDR3 reads TGTGCCAGCAGCTCCGGACAACTCGAAAAACTGTTTTTT. Translated, it gives CASSSGQLEKLFF. Complete variable domain (other parts from reference TRBV7-3 and TRBJ1-4): GAGVSQTPSNKVTEKGKYVELRCDPISGHTALYWYRQSLGQGPEFLIYFQGTGAADDSGLPNDRFFAVRPEGSVSTLKIQRTERGDSAVYLCASSSGQLEKLFFGSGTQLSVL.